This section outlines one T cell receptor beta chain sequence together with its context. Its specific antigen is unknown. Base qualities are not provided; no much larger clone lies one nucleotide away. Spanning cysteine to phenylalanine, the CDR3 consists of 13 amino acids. Of the read, only the CDR3 DNA is kept; its 39 bases are in frame from base 1. V is trimmed back by 4 bases and J by 6 bases, and the junction contains 4 bases that no gene match accounts for. Sequences SEHNR (CDR1) and FQNEAQ (CDR2) are obtained from the germline V gene (reference sequence). The data are from a study of regulatory T cells in long-lasting Graves disease (dated by TCRdb to the early 2020s). Looking at the study overall: In the newly diagnosed Graves' disease group, patients had been taking antithyroid drugs for less than 3 months. A total of around 33 samples underwent TCR sequencing, from about 13 patients with persistent Graves' disease and some 20 patients with newly diagnosed Graves' disease. Patients with persistent Graves' disease were compared with patients with newly diagnosed Graves' disease using TCR sequencing and RNA sequencing of peripheral blood. The study was registered as a clinical trial and conducted in China. The research as a whole found: Compared with newly diagnosed patients, patients with persistent Graves' disease had lower TCR Shannon entropy and fewer highly expanded clones, which suggests clonal expansion. Peripheral blood alone was examined, since thyroid tissue, which constituted the primary lesion, could not be accessed. Sequencing and analysis were limited to the TCR beta chain. TRBV28, TRBJ1-2 and TRBJ2-5 were preferentially used in persistent disease, while TRBV20-1 and TRBJ2-1 were favored in newly diagnosed disease. As a limitation, the authors acknowledged that the small sample size may reduce accuracy. More public clonotypes were shared among persistent patients (roughly 2,900) than among newly diagnosed patients (roughly 1,000).

Libraries were made using multiplex PCR. The data were produced on an Illumina HiSeq 4000. To build TCR beta libraries, CDR3 regions were amplified by Arm-PCR using iRepertoire HTBI primers. Gel purification was performed on PCR products prior to sequencing. The original methods were these. Across samples, approximately 68 TRBV and 14 TRBJ segments were identified and used for gene usage analysis of CDR3 amino acid clonotypes. Filtered high-quality paired reads were merged into contigs using COPE and FqMerger. BLAST was used to align contigs to IMGT TRBV, TRBD and TRBJ reference genes, with CDR3 defined following IMGT. Any clonotype with a frequency above 0.1% was counted as a highly expanded clone. Shannon entropy served as the measure of repertoire diversity, while the Gini coefficient captured V-J evenness. A clonotype was considered public if more than one individual shared it. The public reads were reanalyzed by TCRdb: fastp trimming at Q25, MiXCR alignment, in-frame beta chains only. CDR3 protein duplicates are merged, each entry listing the most common genes and DNA. Here the V and J calls rest on TCRdb's processing, not on the authors' analysis. This sample gives 400,000 to 450,000 distinct CDR3 sequences in total; about a sixth of them show up just once. The ten largest make up approximately 12% of the sample.

What the time point label conveys for this sample: newly diagnosed GD, antithyroid drugs for less than 3 months. For both TCR sequencing and RNA sequencing, RNA was extracted from PBMCs in TRIzol. The diagnosis of Graves' disease followed American Thyroid Association guidelines. Recruitment of patients was carried out at an endocrinology department in Xi'an, China. Each patient gave roughly 10 milliliters of peripheral blood, collected in an EDTA anticoagulant tube. Ficoll Paque Plus density gradient separation was used to isolate PBMCs, and no additional T cell sorting was done. RNA quality was checked with an Agilent 2100 Bioanalyzer and agarose gel, and concentration with a NanoDrop 2000. This sample also belongs to another study, concerning T cells in Graves' hyperthyroidism and ophthalmopathy. According to the second study: A patient counted as having stable Graves' hyperthyroidism if no progression to ophthalmopathy occurred over 18 months of follow-up. Hyperthyroidism patients were newly diagnosed, had a disease duration of under 2 months, and were aged 18 to 65 years. Exclusion was applied to patients with uncontrolled infections, other autoimmune diseases, pregnancy or lactation. Clinical symptoms, serum thyroxine and TRAb, thyroid ultrasound, and orbital computed tomography formed the basis for the diagnoses. The first round of RT-PCR for the TCR CDR3 was performed with the HTBI primer set and the Qiagen OneStep RT-PCR kit. Most expanded thyroid clonotypes (frequency above 0.001) were also detected in blood, a finding suggesting that blood repertoires may reflect thyroid immune responses. Ophthalmopathy was separated from stable hyperthyroidism by a 13 V-J signature model, with 85% to 90% sensitivity and about 81% specificity obtained in cross-validation and 80%/75% obtained in testing. In validation, the model predicted progression to ophthalmopathy with roughly 66% sensitivity and 72.22% specificity, a median of approximately 6.5 months before onset. To identify distinguishing TCR V-J signatures, a discovery cohort of 95 to 100 patients was used, comprising 40 to 45 with Graves' ophthalmopathy and 55 to 65 with stable Graves' hyperthyroidism. An independent validation cohort of about 19 hyperthyroidism patients and 15 or so patients who later progressed to ophthalmopathy tested prospective prediction of ophthalmopathy. The 90 to 100 discovery patients were randomly divided into training and test sets at a 7:3 ratio. In about 6 Graves' hyperthyroidism patients, the study also compared T-cell repertoires from thyroid tissue with T-cell repertoires from blood. After sampling, hyperthyroidism patients received methimazole starting at 30 mg daily, and ophthalmopathy patients received high-dose intravenous methylprednisolone. The libraries were constructed in a second round of multiplex PCR and then size-selected and purified. Paired-end sequencing of the libraries was performed with 100 bp reads on an Illumina HiSeq2000. Raw data were processed with SOAPnuke, discarding reads with adapters, uncalled bases, mean Phred below 15, or no exact constant-primer or identifier match. COPE v1.2.5 was used to merge the high-quality paired reads, and each unique nucleotide sequence was defined as a clonotype. Clonotypes were aligned to IMGT TRBV, TRBD and TRBJ reference segments using MiTCR v1.1. The analysis was restricted to V-J combinations with a frequency above 0.0001, which together covered roughly 99% of the repertoires. A TCS score was defined as the ratio of F50 (clonal expansion) to E x V (chaos), with BLOSUM62-based TCRdist applied between CDR3 peptides within each V-J. Welch's t-statistics and random forest reduced around 550 V-J features to fewer than 15, which were used in a naive Bayes classifier (R e1071). No statistical method was used to set the sample size in advance, and investigators knew the group allocation. TCR Vbeta CDR3 sequencing of around 130 peripheral blood samples (approximately 44 ophthalmopathy, 75 hyperthyroidism and roughly 17 progressor patients) is reported in the paper.

The sequence is built from TRBV7-9 and TRBJ2-7; 9 bases in between match TRBD1. The specimen comprised peripheral blood mononuclear cells (PBMCs), sampled at new diagnosis, from a patient treated with antithyroid drugs. The receptor's source is a woman aged 25 to 45 with Graves disease. Donor details come from another sample of the same person, matched by shared clones. The CDR3 sequence is CASSSGTGSEQYF. The nucleotide sequence reads TGTGCCAGCAGCTCCGGGACAGGGAGCGAGCAGTACTTC.